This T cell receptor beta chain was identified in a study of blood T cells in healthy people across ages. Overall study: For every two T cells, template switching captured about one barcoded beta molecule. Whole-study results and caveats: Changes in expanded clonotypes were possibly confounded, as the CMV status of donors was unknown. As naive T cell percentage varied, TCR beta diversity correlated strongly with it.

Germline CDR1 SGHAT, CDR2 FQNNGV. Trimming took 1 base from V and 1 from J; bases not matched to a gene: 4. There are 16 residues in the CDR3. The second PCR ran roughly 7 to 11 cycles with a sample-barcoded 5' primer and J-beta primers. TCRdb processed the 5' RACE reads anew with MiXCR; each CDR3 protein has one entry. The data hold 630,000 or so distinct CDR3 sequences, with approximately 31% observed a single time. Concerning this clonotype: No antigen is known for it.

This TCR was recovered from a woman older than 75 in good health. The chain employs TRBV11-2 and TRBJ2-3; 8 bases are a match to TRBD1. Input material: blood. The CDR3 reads CASSLGTGWGTDTQYF. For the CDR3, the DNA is TGTGCCAGCAGCTTAGGGACAGGGTGGGGCACAGATACGCAGTATTTT.